Sequencing of this T cell receptor (beta chain) was carried out in a study of cytomegalovirus exposure and HLA in healthy donors. Study summary: Among the approximately 400 genotyped donors, 65% to 90% were placed in the Caucasian-associated ancestry cluster.

A word on this clone: Its cognate antigen is unknown.

The V segment lost 5 bases and the J segment 1 base; nucleotides outside the gene matches: 7. The CDR3 loop spans 16 amino acids. Germline V gives CDR1 MDHEN, CDR2 SYDVKM. Findings and caveats of the study: Across donors, sequencing depth was assumed by presence/absence analyses to be roughly uniform. In an earlier analysis, productive rearrangement rates for most beta V segments clustered near 87% or 30%.

Participants comprised healthy donors of bone marrow. With 60 Vbeta and 13 Jbeta primers, the PCR was carried out. Repertoires were generated with immunoSEQ multiplex PCR, while TCRdb's copy carries only in-frame clones and drops some. The sample lists 95,000 to 150,000 clones, about 73% occurring once. Sequenced sample: PBMCs. The chain joins TRBV28 to TRBJ1-1, with 10 bases matching TRBD1. This clonotype was obtained from a woman aged 40 to 50 in good health and CMV-seropositive. The CDR3 bases are TGTGCCAGCAGTGTTGGGGACAGGGGTTCGAACACTGAAGCTTTCTTT. Its translation is CASSVGDRGSNTEAFF.